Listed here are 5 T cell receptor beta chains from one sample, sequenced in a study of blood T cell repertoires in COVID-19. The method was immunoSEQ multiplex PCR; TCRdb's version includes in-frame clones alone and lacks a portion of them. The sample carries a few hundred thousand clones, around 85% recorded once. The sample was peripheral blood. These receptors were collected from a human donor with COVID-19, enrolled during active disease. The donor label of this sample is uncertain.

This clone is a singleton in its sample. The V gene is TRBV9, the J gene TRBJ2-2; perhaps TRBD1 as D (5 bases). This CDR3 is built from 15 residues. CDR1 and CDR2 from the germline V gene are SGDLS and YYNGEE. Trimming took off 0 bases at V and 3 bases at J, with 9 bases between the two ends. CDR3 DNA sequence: TGTGCCAGCAGCGTAGCCCCGACAGACACCGGGGAGCTGTTTTTT. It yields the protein CASSVAPTDTGELFF.

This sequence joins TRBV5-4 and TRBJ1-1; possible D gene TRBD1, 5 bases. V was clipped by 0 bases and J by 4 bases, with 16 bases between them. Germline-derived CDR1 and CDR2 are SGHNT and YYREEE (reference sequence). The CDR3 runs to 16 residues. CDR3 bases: TGTGCCAGCAGCTTGGGAGGGAGAGGGGAGGGCACTGAAGCTTTCTTT. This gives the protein CASSLGGRGEGTEAFF.

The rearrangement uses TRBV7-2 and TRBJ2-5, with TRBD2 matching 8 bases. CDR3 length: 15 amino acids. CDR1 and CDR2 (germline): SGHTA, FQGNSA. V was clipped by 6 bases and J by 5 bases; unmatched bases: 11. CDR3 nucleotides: TGTGCCAGCAGTCCCCCCGGGACTAGGAAGGAGACCCAGTACTTC. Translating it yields CASSPPGTRKETQYF.

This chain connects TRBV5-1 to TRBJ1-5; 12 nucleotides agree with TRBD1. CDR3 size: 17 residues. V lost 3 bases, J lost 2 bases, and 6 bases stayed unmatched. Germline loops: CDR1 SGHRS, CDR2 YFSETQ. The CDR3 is CASSSGTGGTGNQPQHF. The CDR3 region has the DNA TGCGCCAGCAGCTCCGGGACAGGGGGCACGGGCAATCAGCCCCAGCATTTT.

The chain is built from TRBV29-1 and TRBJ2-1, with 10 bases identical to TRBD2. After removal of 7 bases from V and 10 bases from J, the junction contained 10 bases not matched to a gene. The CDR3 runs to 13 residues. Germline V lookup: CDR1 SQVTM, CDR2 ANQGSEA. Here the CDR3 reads CSAGGAGLAEQFF. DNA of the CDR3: TGCAGCGCCGGAGGGGCGGGACTAGCGGAGCAGTTCTTC.